This T cell receptor beta chain was obtained from a study of T cell changes during pregnancy in multiple sclerosis. The CDR3 is 14 residues long. V lost 7 bases and J lost 1; bases outside the gene matches: 5. From germline, CDR1 is LNHDA and CDR2 SQIVND (reference sequence). Profiled with immunoSEQ multiplex PCR; TCRdb holds only in-frame clones, not every one. The table has 12,000 or so clones, around 87% seen once; the top ten hold about 14%. Material: CD8+ T cells from peripheral blood mononuclear cells, obtained in the second trimester of pregnancy. The V call is TRBV19, the J call TRBJ1-1, with TRBD1 identical over 8 bases. This TCR derives from a female donor in good health, enrolled as a control in a pregnancy study. The CDR3 nucleotides read TGTGCCAGTACCCTAGGGACAGGGAACACTGAAGCTTTCTTT. It is translated as CASTLGTGNTEAFF.